The 30 T cell receptor beta chains below were found in one sample sequenced in a study of T-cell reconstitution after alpha-beta-depleted transplantation in children. This sample's TCRbeta library carried unique molecular identifier barcodes. TCRdb itself ran the PCR reads through MiXCR, one entry per CDR3 protein. The data contain approximately 490,000 distinct CDR3 sequences, about an eighth of them seen just once; the ten biggest clones take up around 6.1%. The sample here was PBMCs from the stem cell graft donor, taken from the stem cell graft. The receptors stem from a human donor who donated a stem cell graft to a child with combined immunodeficiency.

As concerns this clonotype: Its ends do not fully match the called genes, so a read error is possible. The chain links TRBV6-1 to TRBJ1-2; 9 bases agree with TRBD1. The CDR3 contains 16 residues. Germline assignment: CDR1 MNHNS and CDR2 SASEGT. CDR3 in DNA: TGTGCCAGCAGTAAAGCCCGGGACAGGGCTAACTATGGCTACACCTTC. Its protein is CASSKARDRANYGYTF.

The chain links TRBV2 to TRBJ2-4; 11 bases are a match to TRBD2. The CDR3 is 16 amino acids. Germline loops: CDR1 SNHLY, CDR2 FYNNEI. V was pared by 0 bases and J by 6 bases, with 4 bases of the junction left unmatched. The CDR3 spells CASSEAGTSGTNIQYF. The CDR3 DNA sequence: TGTGCCAGCAGTGAAGCAGGGACTAGCGGCACAAACATTCAGTACTTC.

This clonotype was seen repeatedly, ten times or more. The chain links TRBV6-2 or TRBV6-3 to TRBJ2-7; no reliable D call. The CDR3 covers 17 residues. The germline V gene has CDR1 MNHEY and CDR2 SVGEGT. The germline V and J ends were trimmed by 2 bases and 2 bases, with 19 bases remaining between them. The CDR3: CASSYHNEVGFAYEQYF. The CDR3 bases are TGTGCCAGCAGTTACCACAATGAGGTCGGCTTTGCCTACGAGCAGTACTTC.

In this sample, this clonotype turned up many times. The gene calls are TRBV12-3 or TRBV12-4 and TRBJ2-5; TRBD2 matches at 8 bases. This CDR3 is 14 amino acids long. The V gene end was trimmed by 5 bases and the J gene end by 7 bases; junction bases not matched to a gene: 9. CDR3 nucleotides: TGTGCCAGCAGTAAGGGACTAGGTCATGGGACCCAGTACTTC. This sequence encodes CASSKGLGHGTQYF.

This chain links TRBV27 with TRBJ2-7; 7 bases match TRBD1. Germline CDR1 MNHEY, CDR2 SMNVEV (reference sequence). Trimming cost V 5 bases and J 2 bases; bases outside gene matches: 9. The CDR3 has 15 residues. The CDR3 DNA follows: TGTGCCAGCAGTCCCCGGGACAGCTCGACCTACGAGCAGTACTTC. Translation: CASSPRDSSTYEQYF.

This clonotype has a handful of counts. The rearrangement uses TRBV2 and TRBJ2-1, with 7 bases aligning to TRBD1. J gave up 5 bases and V 3 bases, and 10 bases lay outside the gene matches. This CDR3 has 16 amino acids. CDR1 SNHLY and CDR2 FYNNEI come from the germline V gene. As DNA, the CDR3 is TGTGCCAGCAGTGAGACGGGGACAGACCCTGACAATGAGCAGTTCTTC. This codes for CASSETGTDPDNEQFF.

The chain is built from TRBV9 and TRBJ1-1; TRBD1 aligns across 8 bases. The V segment lost 5 bases and the J segment 10 bases; nucleotides outside the gene matches: 7. This CDR3 contains 12 residues. Germline CDR1 SGDLS, CDR2 YYNGEE. CDR3 residues: CASSPTGEGAFF. Written as DNA, the CDR3 is TGTGCCAGCAGTCCGACAGGGGAAGGAGCTTTCTTT.

CDR3: CASSALSGGPEETQYF. The CDR3 DNA sequence: TGTGCCAGCAGCGCCCTGAGCGGGGGGCCCGAGGAGACCCAGTACTTC. The chain is built from TRBV9 and TRBJ2-5; 9 bases match TRBD2. Trimming at V came to 3 bases and at J to 5 bases, leaving 11 bases not matched to a gene. Germline CDR1 and CDR2: SGDLS and YYNGEE. This CDR3 comprises 16 residues.

There are a few counts of this clonotype. This chain links TRBV7-9 with TRBJ2-5; 11 bases map to TRBD2. Germline CDR1 is SEHNR and CDR2 is FQNEAQ (reference sequence). V gave up 5 bases and J gave up 3 bases; unmatched junction bases: 5. This CDR3 contains 15 residues. The CDR3 is CASSPYSGREETQYF. As DNA, the CDR3 is TGTGCCAGCAGCCCCTATAGCGGGAGGGAAGAGACCCAGTACTTC.

This clonotype was observed a handful of times. The rearrangement uses TRBV12-3 or TRBV12-4 and TRBJ2-5; a possible D gene is TRBD1 (6 bases). Trimming left V 3 bases short and J 4 bases short, with 15 bases between. The CDR3 totals 15 residues. CDR3 sequence (DNA): TGTGCCAGCAGTTTGGGGGAACAGGGAAGAGAGACCCAGTACTTC. Protein sequence: CASSLGEQGRETQYF.

At least ten counts were recorded for this clonotype. The rearrangement uses TRBV7-9 and TRBJ2-7, with 10 bases aligning to TRBD1. The CDR3 has 14 amino acids. Losses at the gene ends were 3 bases for V and 7 bases for J; bases not matched to a gene: 6. Germline V CDR1 and CDR2: SEHNR, FQNEAQ (reference sequence). The CDR3 sequence is CASSFPGQGWEQYF. In nucleotides, the CDR3 is TGTGCCAGCAGCTTCCCGGGACAGGGGTGGGAGCAGTACTTC.

CDR3 coding DNA: TGCAGCGTTGAGCGACCCCCGGGAGATGTTGAAAATGAGCAGTTCTTC. Its translation: CSVERPPGDVENEQFF. The chain links TRBV29-1 to TRBJ2-1; possibly TRBD2 for D (6 bases). Between the trimmed V and J ends, which lost 3 bases and 7 bases, there was a span of 22 bases. Germline values: CDR1 SQVTM, CDR2 ANQGSEA. CDR3 length equals 16 residues.

This clonotype was observed a few times. The chain is built from TRBV6-6 and TRBJ2-1, with D maybe TRBD1 (6 bases). V lost 2 bases and J 8 bases, leaving 10 bases between the germline ends. There are 13 residues in the CDR3. Germline V gene sequence: CDR1 MNHNY, CDR2 SVGAGI (reference sequence). The CDR3 DNA reads as TGTGCCAGCAGTTACCGAAGACAGGATGAGCAGTTCTTC. Translation gives CASSYRRQDEQFF.

This clonotype was seen ten or more times. This chain uses TRBV12-3 or TRBV12-4 with TRBJ2-1; TRBD2 might be the D (6 bases). Trimming stripped 3 bases from V and 4 bases from J, with 13 bases between. This CDR3 comprises 15 residues. The CDR3, as DNA: TGTGCCAGCAGTTTGGTTAGCGGCGTTTACAATGAGCAGTTCTTC. Translating gives CASSLVSGVYNEQFF.

The J gene is TRBJ1-5, the V gene TRBV6-2 or TRBV6-3; tentative D call: TRBD1 (6 bases). V lost 7 bases and J 9 bases, leaving 16 bases between the germline ends. This CDR3 is built from 13 residues. Germline V gene sequence: CDR1 MNHEY, CDR2 SVGEGT. CDR3 sequence reads: CASTRGAGMPQHF. The CDR3 DNA reads as TGTGCCAGCACCCGGGGGGCGGGGATGCCCCAGCATTTT.

This clonotype was counted only a few times. V usage is TRBV12-3 or TRBV12-4 and J usage is TRBJ1-5; D remains unclear. V was trimmed by 2 bases and J by 0 bases, leaving 17 bases between them. The CDR3 sequence is 18 residues long. The CDR3 loop is CASSLSSSLLYSNQPQHF. The DNA for the CDR3 is TGTGCCAGCAGTTTAAGTTCGAGCCTTTTATATAGCAATCAGCCCCAGCATTTT.

The chain is built from TRBV7-8 and TRBJ2-5, with D hard to call. The CDR3 sequence is 14 residues long. Looked up from germline, CDR1 is SGHVS and CDR2 is FQNEAQ. Trimming took off 5 bases at V and 5 bases at J, with 15 bases between the two ends. The CDR3 DNA follows: TGTGCCAGCAGCCCCGCCCCGATAGTCGAGACCCAGTACTTC. Translating gives CASSPAPIVETQYF. The full variable domain, completed using reference TRBV7-8 and TRBJ2-5, is GAGVSQSPRYKVAKRGQDVALRCDPISGHVSLFWYQQALGQGPEFLTYFQNEAQLDKSGLPSDRFFAERPEGSVSTLKIQRTQQEDSAVYLCASSPAPIVETQYFGPGTRLLVL.

This clonotype was recorded at least ten times. As DNA, the CDR3 is TGCGCCAGCAGCTTGGGGCTAGCAGACTACGAGCAGTACTTC. Translating it yields CASSLGLADYEQYF. The chain carries TRBV5-1 and TRBJ2-7; the D gene is possibly TRBD2 (5 bases). This CDR3 spans 14 amino acids. V lost 0 bases, J lost 3 bases, and 10 bases lay in between. The germline V gene encodes CDR1 SGHRS and CDR2 YFSETQ.

The chain employs TRBV9 and TRBJ2-5, with D perhaps being TRBD1 or TRBD2 (5 bases each). V lost 3 bases and J lost 5, with 14 bases in between. Germline V gene data show CDR1 as SGDLS and CDR2 as YYNGEE. The CDR3 extends over 14 amino acids. The CDR3 reads CASSAQWDLETQYF. The DNA of the CDR3 is TGTGCCAGCAGCGCCCAATGGGACCTGGAGACCCAGTACTTC.

This clonotype was counted many times. J is TRBJ1-1 and V is TRBV2, with a possible D match to TRBD1 (6 bases). Trimming pared 9 bases from V and 6 bases from J, leaving 11 bases between. The CDR3 contains 11 residues. Germline V lookup: CDR1 SNHLY, CDR2 FYNNEI. The CDR3 bases are TGTGCCAGGGGGGCGTTGTCTGAAGCTTTCTTT. Protein: CARGALSEAFF.

The chain couples TRBV12-3 or TRBV12-4 to TRBJ2-6; D is tentatively TRBD1 or TRBD2 (5 bases each). Trimming took off 6 bases at V and 4 bases at J, with 13 bases between the two ends. There are 15 residues in the CDR3. CDR3 residues: CASSLGAHGANVLTF. For the CDR3, the DNA is TGTGCCAGCAGCCTCGGGGCGCACGGGGCCAACGTCCTGACTTTC.

This clonotype has ten or more counts. The chain has TRBV5-1 and TRBJ2-7; either TRBD1 or TRBD2 may fit D (5 bases each). Germline V gene sequence: CDR1 SGHRS, CDR2 YFSETQ. V was cut by 1 base and J by 2 bases, with 10 bases left in between. This CDR3 comprises 14 residues. Here the CDR3 DNA reads TGCGCCAGCAGCTTGAATACGGGGCCCTACGAGCAGTACTTC. This gives the protein CASSLNTGPYEQYF.

The table lists this clonotype with many counts. This chain joins TRBV20-1 and TRBJ2-2, with 7 bases that match TRBD1. The length of the CDR3 is 13 residues. Germline CDR1 DFQATT, CDR2 SNEGSKA (reference sequence). Germline trimming cut 3 bases from V and 5 bases from J; bases unmatched to any gene: 3. The CDR3 sequence is CSARTGNTGELFF. In DNA, the CDR3 is TGCAGTGCTAGGACAGGGAATACCGGGGAGCTGTTTTTT.

This clonotype came up a few times. The chain recombines TRBV12-3 or TRBV12-4 with TRBJ2-2; the D gene is possibly TRBD1 (6 bases). The CDR3 sequence is 14 residues long. Trimming took 5 bases from V and 3 from J, leaving 10 bases between them. CDR3 bases: TGTGCCAGCAGTCCTACAGGGTACACCGGGGAGCTGTTTTTT. Its translation: CASSPTGYTGELFF.

This clonotype was found many times. V gene TRBV12-3 or TRBV12-4 combines with J gene TRBJ1-5; possible D gene TRBD1, 6 bases. There are 14 residues in the CDR3. With 2 bases removed from V and 5 bases from J, the gap between germline ends came to 10 bases. DNA of the CDR3: TGTGCCAGCAGTTTAAGGACAGCCCATCAGCCCCAGCATTTT. Translation gives CASSLRTAHQPQHF.

The genes are TRBV18 and TRBJ1-2; D unclear. In germline, CDR1 is KGHSH, CDR2 LQKENI. There are 13 residues in the CDR3. The ends were cut back, 2 bases at V and 8 bases at J, with 12 bases in the middle. CDR3 protein: CASSPTFGTGYTF. The CDR3 DNA is TGTGCCAGCTCACCAACCTTTGGAACGGGCTACACCTTC.

V usage is TRBV4-3 and J usage is TRBJ2-3; D might be TRBD2 (6 bases). V was clipped by 3 bases and J by 3 bases, with 22 bases between them. Germline CDR1 is LGHNA and CDR2 is YSLEER. This CDR3 has 18 residues. CDR3 residues: CASSHPTAGNLETDTQYF. CDR3 sequence (DNA): TGCGCCAGCAGCCATCCAACAGCGGGCAACTTGGAAACAGATACGCAGTATTTT.

In its sample, this clonotype was seen a few times. In nucleotides, the CDR3 is TGCAGTGGTAGGAGCGGGTTCTCCTACGAGCAGTACTTC. Translated, it gives CSGRSGFSYEQYF. J is TRBJ2-7 and V is TRBV20-1; perhaps TRBD2 as D (6 bases). V lost 7 bases and J lost 0, with 13 bases in between. The CDR3 totals 13 residues. Germline CDR1 and CDR2: DFQATT and SNEGSKA (reference sequence).

Ten or more counts support this clonotype. The genes are TRBV12-3 or TRBV12-4 and TRBJ2-7; 7 nucleotides align to TRBD1. The CDR3 loop spans 13 amino acids. V trimming: 1 base; J trimming: 11 bases; junction bases outside the gene matches: 8. CDR3 DNA: TGTGCCAGCAGTTTAGGACCGACAGGGTCGGAGTACTTC. It encodes CASSLGPTGSEYF.

This clonotype was detected a few times. V and J are TRBV20-1 and TRBJ2-7, with D perhaps given as TRBD1 or TRBD2 (5 bases each). The germline CDR1 and CDR2 sequences are DFQATT and SNEGSKA (reference sequence). V lost 7 bases and J 2 bases, leaving 12 bases between the germline ends. The CDR3 extends over 12 amino acids. DNA for the CDR3: TGCAGTGTCCCGGGACGGACCTACGAGCAGTACTTC. Translating gives CSVPGRTYEQYF.